The 2 T cell receptor beta chains listed next were all sequenced from one sample in a study of blood T cells in healthy people across ages. A sample-barcoded 5' primer and a J-beta primer mix were used in a second PCR of about 7 to 11 cycles. TCRdb fed the 5' RACE reads into MiXCR, producing one record per CDR3 protein. The data contain just under 900,000 distinct CDR3 sequences, about 28% of them singletons. The sample was blood. Receptor source: a woman aged 80 or over in good health.

Points on this clonotype: A much larger clone lies one base from this, so it may be a read error. The rearrangement uses TRBV7-6 and TRBJ1-4; D perhaps matches TRBD1 (5 bases). The CDR3 covers 14 residues. Germline loops: CDR1 SGHVS, CDR2 FNYEAQ. The CDR3 DNA sequence: TGTGCCAGCAGCCCGGGACGGCTTAATGAAAAACGGTTTTTT. Its protein product is CASSPGRLNEKRFF.

This clonotype was observed many times. This chain links TRBV27 with TRBJ1-2; no reliable D call. In germline, CDR1 is MNHEY, CDR2 SMNVEV (reference sequence). The CDR3 has 14 amino acids. Trimming shortened V by 0 bases and J by 5 bases, and 10 bases separated the two germline ends. CDR3 region: CASSLSSAGYGYTF. In DNA, the CDR3 is TGTGCCAGCAGTTTATCGTCGGCGGGGTATGGCTACACCTTC.